This TCR beta chain is drawn from a study of CD8 T cells in ankylosing spondylitis. CDR3 size: 13 residues. The germline gives CDR1 SGHDT, CDR2 YYEEEE. V lost 4 bases, J lost 1 base, and 9 bases lay in between. One entry per CDR3 protein, called by TCRdb with MiXCR from the 5' RACE reads. The repertoire holds about 440,000 distinct CDR3 sequences, with about 15% as singletons. Comment on this clonotype: Its specificity is unknown.

Study findings and constraints: Clones linked with disease were CD8+ and fairly uncommon in the peripheral blood. Ankylosing spondylitis blood seemed to carry a telltale TCR beta motif made of fewer than 10 highly homologous variants.

Source material: blood, either unsorted or a sorted T cell fraction (not recorded which). The sequence derives from a male donor with ankylosing spondylitis. The chain has TRBV5-6 and TRBJ2-7, with D possibly TRBD1 on 5 matching bases. The CDR3 DNA reads as TGTGCCAGCAGCCGCAGGGCGTCCTACGAGCAGTACTTC. Protein product: CASSRRASYEQYF.